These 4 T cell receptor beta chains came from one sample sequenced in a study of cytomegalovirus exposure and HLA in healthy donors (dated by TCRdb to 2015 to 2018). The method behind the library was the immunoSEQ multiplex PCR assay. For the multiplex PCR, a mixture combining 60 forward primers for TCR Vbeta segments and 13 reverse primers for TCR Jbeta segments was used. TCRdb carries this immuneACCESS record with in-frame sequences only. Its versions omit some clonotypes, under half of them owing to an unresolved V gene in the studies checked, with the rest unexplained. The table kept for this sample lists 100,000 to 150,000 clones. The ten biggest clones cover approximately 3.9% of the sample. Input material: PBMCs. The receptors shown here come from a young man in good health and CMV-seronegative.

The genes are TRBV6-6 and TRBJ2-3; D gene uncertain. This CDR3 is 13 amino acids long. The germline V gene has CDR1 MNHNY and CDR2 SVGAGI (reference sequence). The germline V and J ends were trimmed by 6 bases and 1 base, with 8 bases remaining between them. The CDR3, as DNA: TGTGCCAGCAGGACAAGTGGCACAGATACGCAGTATTTT. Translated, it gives CASRTSGTDTQYF.

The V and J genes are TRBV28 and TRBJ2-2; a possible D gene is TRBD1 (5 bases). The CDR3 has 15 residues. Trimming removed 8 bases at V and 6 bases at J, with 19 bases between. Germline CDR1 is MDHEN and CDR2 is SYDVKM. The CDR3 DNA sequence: TGTGCCAGCGCAGTTTCCAGGGCATTGGCCGGGGAGCTGTTTTTT. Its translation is CASAVSRALAGELFF.

The CDR3 DNA is TGCAGCGTGGGAGGTACTCCCCTCCCCTCCTACGAGCAGTACTTC. It translates to CSVGGTPLPSYEQYF. The chain has TRBV29-1 and TRBJ2-5; tentatively, D is TRBD2 (6 bases). TRBJ2-7 matches the DNA end more closely, so the J call is doubtful. Germline V CDR1 and CDR2: SQVTM, ANQGSEA. The CDR3 runs to 15 residues.

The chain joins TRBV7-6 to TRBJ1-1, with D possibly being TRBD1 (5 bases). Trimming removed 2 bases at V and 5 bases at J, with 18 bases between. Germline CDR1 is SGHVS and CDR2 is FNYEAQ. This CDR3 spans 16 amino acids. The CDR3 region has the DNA TGTGCCAGCAGCTTAATCCACGTGGGGGAGGGGACTGAAGCTTTCTTT. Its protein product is CASSLIHVGEGTEAFF. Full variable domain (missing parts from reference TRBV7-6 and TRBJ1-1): GAGVSQSPRYKVTKRGQDVALRCDPISGHVSLYWYRQALGQGPEFLTYFNYEAQQDKSGLPNDRFSAERPEGSISTLTIQRTEQRDSAMYRCASSLIHVGEGTEAFFGQGTRLTVV.